Reported below is one TCR beta chain. This entry comes from a study of Graves' ophthalmopathy and Graves' hyperthyroidism. V lost 6 bases and J lost 2, with 11 bases in between. The CDR3 spans 14 residues. Per the germline V gene, CDR1 is DFQATT and CDR2 is SNEGSKA (reference sequence). Scientists amplified the TCR beta CDR3 regions from RNA transcripts. HTBI primers served in a first-round RT-PCR, which a second-round multiplex PCR followed. TCRdb reprocessed the multiplex PCR reads with MiXCR, giving one entry per CDR3 protein. The sample records almost 750,000 distinct CDR3 sequences, roughly two fifths being singletons.

The sequencing input was peripheral blood. The TCR originated in an adult man with Graves' ophthalmopathy. The rearrangement joins TRBV20-1 to TRBJ1-6; D ambiguous. CDR3 loop: CSAPKRAYNSPLHF. The CDR3, as DNA: TGCAGTGCCCCGAAGCGGGCCTATAATTCACCCCTCCACTTT.